The 22 T cell receptor beta chains listed next were all sequenced from one sample in a study of cytomegalovirus exposure and HLA in healthy donors. The study ran its PCR with 60 Vbeta and 13 Jbeta primers. Clones were sequenced by immunoSEQ multiplex PCR, and TCRdb holds only the in-frame ones, with some missing. Of tens of thousands of clones in the sample, about 85% were seen once. The sample comprised PBMCs. These receptors were taken from a girl between 2 and 10 years old in good health and CMV-seropositive.

The CDR3 DNA reads as TGTGCCAGCAGCCCAGAGGGGAGGATAGGCACAGATACGCAGTATTTT. Residues: CASSPEGRIGTDTQYF. V usage is TRBV9 and J usage is TRBJ2-3, with D possibly TRBD2 on 6 matching bases. The germline CDR1 and CDR2 sequences are SGDLS and YYNGEE. The ends were cut back, 4 bases at V and 1 base at J, with 16 bases in the middle. The CDR3 has 16 residues. The whole variable domain, remainder taken from reference TRBV9 and TRBJ2-3, is DSGVTQTPKHLITATGQRVTLRCSPRSGDLSVYWYQQSLDQGLQFLIQYYNGEERAKGNILERFSAQQFPDLHSELNLSSLELGDSALYFCASSPEGRIGTDTQYFGPGTRLTVL.

V gene TRBV28 combines with J gene TRBJ1-2; D is perhaps TRBD1 (6 bases). The CDR3 is made up of 12 amino acids. Trimming shortened V by 5 bases and J by 10 bases, and 14 bases separated the two germline ends. Germline values: CDR1 MDHEN, CDR2 SYDVKM. The CDR3 DNA reads as TGTGCCAGCAGTCCCAGGGGACGGATCTACACCTTC. It encodes CASSPRGRIYTF.

In its sample, this clone was seen a few times. J is TRBJ1-1 and V is TRBV5-6; D may be TRBD1 (5 bases). V was trimmed by 5 bases and J by 3 bases, leaving 17 bases between them. The CDR3 sequence is 15 residues long. Germline CDR1 reads SGHDT; CDR2 reads YYEEEE. CDR3 in amino acids: CASRAHLSGYTEAFF. CDR3 nucleotide sequence: TGTGCCAGCAGAGCCCACTTGTCAGGGTACACTGAAGCTTTCTTT.

The CDR3 nucleotides read TGCGCCAGCAGCCAGGGAGGGTCCGATGGCTACACCTTC. This translates into CASSQGGSDGYTF. V is TRBV5-1 and J is TRBJ1-2, with D possibly matching TRBD1 (5 bases). The CDR3 sequence is 13 residues long. Germline values: CDR1 SGHRS, CDR2 YFSETQ. The germline V and J ends were trimmed by 4 bases and 6 bases, with 13 bases remaining between them.

This chain connects TRBV7-9 to TRBJ2-1; 9 bases agree with TRBD1. Germline trimming cut 1 base from V and 5 bases from J; bases unmatched to any gene: 6. Germline V gene lookup returns CDR1 SEHNR and CDR2 FQNEAQ (reference sequence). The CDR3 spans 16 residues. CDR3 sequence (DNA): TGTGCCAGCAGCTTAGGGTGGACAGGGGCGAACAATGAGCAGTTCTTC. Protein sequence: CASSLGWTGANNEQFF.

The chain carries TRBV29-1 and TRBJ2-7; TRBD2 matches 7 bases. V was pared by 7 bases and J by 2 bases, with 8 bases of the junction left unmatched. The CDR3 length is 13 residues. In germline, CDR1 is SQVTM, CDR2 ANQGSEA. This chain's CDR3 is CSALSGEAYEQYF. The CDR3 DNA is TGCAGCGCCCTCAGCGGGGAAGCCTACGAGCAGTACTTC.

The chain uses TRBV30 and TRBJ2-7; tentative D call: TRBD2 (6 bases). V was clipped by 4 bases and J by 5 bases, with 15 bases between them. The CDR3 sequence is 13 residues long. The germline V gene encodes CDR1 GTSNPN and CDR2 SVGIG (reference sequence). Here the CDR3 reads CAWNWPSAHEQYF. The CDR3 DNA is TGTGCCTGGAACTGGCCTAGCGCGCACGAGCAGTACTTC.

This clone turned up a few times. This same CDR3 is encoded by further DNA sequences in the sample. V gene TRBV5-1 combines with J gene TRBJ1-1; no firm D call. Trimming pared 2 bases from V and 0 bases from J, leaving 5 bases between. The CDR3 contains 13 residues. Germline V gene lookup returns CDR1 SGHRS and CDR2 YFSETQ. CDR3 loop: CASSLTVNTEAFF. For the CDR3, the DNA is TGCGCCAGCAGCTTAACAGTGAACACTGAAGCTTTCTTT.

The genes are TRBV28 and TRBJ1-3, with 7 bases identical to TRBD1. The germline V gene has CDR1 MDHEN and CDR2 SYDVKM. V was clipped by 5 bases and J by 2 bases; unmatched bases: 9. The CDR3 is 16 amino acids. CDR3 in amino acids: CASSPPGRGPGNTIYF. DNA of the CDR3: TGTGCCAGCAGTCCCCCCGGTAGGGGGCCTGGAAACACCATATATTTT.

This chain links TRBV5-1 with TRBJ2-7; 9 bases align to TRBD2. The V gene end was trimmed by 3 bases and the J gene end by 4 bases; junction bases not matched to a gene: 8. The CDR3 contains 15 residues. CDR1 and CDR2 from the germline V gene are SGHRS and YFSETQ. CDR3: CASSSGTSSGYEQYF. DNA for the CDR3: TGCGCCAGCAGCTCCGGGACTAGCAGCGGTTACGAGCAGTACTTC.

The chain employs TRBV27 and TRBJ2-7; no clear D. Germline CDR1 MNHEY, CDR2 SMNVEV (reference sequence). Trimming left V 5 bases short and J 3 bases short, with 11 bases between. The CDR3 totals 13 residues. This chain's CDR3 is CASSRRVDYEQYF. Written as DNA, the CDR3 is TGTGCCAGCAGTCGACGGGTAGACTACGAGCAGTACTTC.

This chain connects TRBV7-2 to TRBJ1-4; TRBD1 matches at 7 bases. V dropped 5 bases and J dropped 7; count of bases not matched to a gene: 4. There are 13 residues in the CDR3. Germline V gives CDR1 SGHTA, CDR2 FQGNSA. In DNA, the CDR3 is TGTGCCAGCAGCGGCTGGGACAGTGAAAAACTGTTTTTT. Translation: CASSGWDSEKLFF.

This clone has just one count. The chain links TRBV4-1 to TRBJ1-5, with a tentative D call TRBD1 (5 bases). The germline V gene encodes CDR1 MGHRA and CDR2 YSYEKL. The CDR3 loop spans 16 amino acids. V gave up 1 base and J gave up 3 bases, with 13 bases separating them. DNA of the CDR3: TGCGCCAGCAGCCAAGGGGGGGGTTTTGACAATCAGCCCCAGCATTTT. The encoded protein is CASSQGGGFDNQPQHF.

J is TRBJ2-1 and V is TRBV6-5; D perhaps matches TRBD2 (5 bases). The CDR3 is made up of 16 amino acids. Per the germline V gene, CDR1 is MNHEY and CDR2 is SVGAGI. Between the trimmed V and J ends, which lost 2 bases and 0 bases, there was a span of 11 bases. The CDR3: CASSYPSGSSYNEQFF. In DNA form, the CDR3 reads TGTGCCAGCAGTTACCCCAGTGGGAGCTCCTACAATGAGCAGTTCTTC.

V gene TRBV27 combines with J gene TRBJ1-1; D might be TRBD1 (5 bases). The CDR3 covers 15 residues. Germline CDR1 is MNHEY and CDR2 is SMNVEV (reference sequence). The V gene lost 6 bases and the J gene lost 0 bases, with 14 bases spanning the gap. CDR3 DNA sequence: TGTGCCAGCAGCCTGCGGGACGGAGTGAACACTGAAGCTTTCTTT. Encoded protein: CASSLRDGVNTEAFF.

The CDR3 nucleotides read TGCGCCAGCAGTGAGCAGGGGTACGAGCAGTACTTC. It specifies CASSEQGYEQYF. The rearrangement joins TRBV10-1 to TRBJ2-7; D is perhaps TRBD1 (6 bases). The CDR3 loop spans 12 amino acids. V shed 2 bases and J shed 4 bases, with 6 bases lying between them. The germline gives CDR1 WNHNN, CDR2 SYGVQD (reference sequence).

V usage is TRBV15 and J usage is TRBJ2-2, with D possibly TRBD2 on 6 matching bases. The CDR3 covers 18 residues. Germline loops: CDR1 LNHNV, CDR2 YYDKDF (reference sequence). With 0 bases removed from V and 0 bases from J, the gap between germline ends came to 14 bases. This CDR3 is CATSRDPDRESNTGELFF. CDR3 DNA sequence: TGTGCCACCAGCAGAGATCCGGACCGGGAGTCGAACACCGGGGAGCTGTTTTTT.

This chain joins TRBV2 and TRBJ2-7; D remains unclear. V was shortened by 8 bases and J by 1 base, with 6 bases between the two germline ends. The germline CDR1 and CDR2 sequences are SNHLY and FYNNEI. The CDR3 covers 11 residues. In DNA, the CDR3 is TGTGCCAGCGGGCTGTCCTACGAGCAGTACTTC. Translation gives CASGLSYEQYF.

V gene TRBV29-1 combines with J gene TRBJ1-1; 7 bases are a match to TRBD1. The ends lost 2 bases at V and 10 bases at J; junction bases unmatched: 4. There are 11 residues in the CDR3. The germline gives CDR1 SQVTM, CDR2 ANQGSEA. CDR3 DNA: TGCAGCGTTGAATCCTCAGGGGGAGCTTTCTTT. Translation: CSVESSGGAFF.

The chain couples TRBV7-9 to TRBJ1-2; perhaps TRBD1 as D (6 bases). CDR1 and CDR2 (germline): SEHNR, FQNEAQ (reference sequence). The CDR3 runs 14 residues. V was pared by 0 bases and J by 5 bases, with 10 bases between. CDR3: CASSLATGPYGYTF. For the CDR3, the DNA is TGTGCCAGCAGCTTAGCGACAGGACCATATGGCTACACCTTC.

The J gene is TRBJ1-5, the V gene TRBV7-2; 9 positions agree with TRBD1. After removal of 1 base from V and 3 bases from J, the junction contained 4 bases not matched to a gene. Germline V gives CDR1 SGHTA, CDR2 FQGNSA. The CDR3 extends over 16 amino acids. The CDR3 sequence is CASSLGGTGNNQPQHF. CDR3 DNA: TGTGCCAGCAGCTTAGGGGGGACAGGGAACAATCAGCCCCAGCATTTT.

J is TRBJ1-5 and V is TRBV4-1, with D perhaps TRBD1 (5 bases). CDR3 length: 17 residues. V was pared by 4 bases and J by 3 bases, with 19 bases between. CDR1 is MGHRA and CDR2 is YSYEKL in the germline V gene. The CDR3 DNA follows: TGCGCCAGCAGCCCCTTCCCCACAGGCTCCCACAATCAGCCCCAGCATTTT. It yields the protein CASSPFPTGSHNQPQHF.